The 2 T cell receptor beta chains in this list originate from one sample, sequenced in a study of cytomegalovirus exposure and HLA in healthy donors (dated by TCRdb to the late 2010s). Libraries were made using the immunoSEQ multiplex PCR assay. For the multiplex PCR, a mixture combining 60 forward primers for TCR Vbeta segments and 13 reverse primers for TCR Jbeta segments was used. What TCRdb holds here is the immuneACCESS table cut down to in-frame rearrangements. Part of the clones is not present; checked against another copy, under half of the missing clones reflect an unresolved V gene, and the others are unexplained. For this sample there are around 150,000 clones; about 77% appear just once. The leading ten clones occupy approximately 2.4% of the sample. Sequenced sample: PBMCs. Every receptor here comes from a middle-aged woman in good health and CMV-seropositive.

The V call is TRBV7-2, the J call TRBJ2-1; 11 bases map to TRBD2. There are 15 residues in the CDR3. The germline gives CDR1 SGHTA, CDR2 FQGNSA. V was pared by 6 bases and J by 7 bases, with 8 bases of the junction left unmatched. DNA for the CDR3: TGTGCCAGCAGACCCCATAGCGGGGGGGCAAATGAGCAGTTCTTC. It specifies CASRPHSGGANEQFF.

This clone was observed a handful of times. The CDR3 region has the DNA TGTGCCAGTAGTGAGGGACAGGGGGCTTATGGTGCCTACGAGCAGTACTTC. This encodes CASSEGQGAYGAYEQYF. This chain connects TRBV19 to TRBJ2-7; TRBD1 aligns across 12 bases. The CDR3 is 17 amino acids. Germline CDR1 is LNHDA and CDR2 is SQIVND (reference sequence). The ends lost 5 bases at V and 2 bases at J; junction bases unmatched: 10.